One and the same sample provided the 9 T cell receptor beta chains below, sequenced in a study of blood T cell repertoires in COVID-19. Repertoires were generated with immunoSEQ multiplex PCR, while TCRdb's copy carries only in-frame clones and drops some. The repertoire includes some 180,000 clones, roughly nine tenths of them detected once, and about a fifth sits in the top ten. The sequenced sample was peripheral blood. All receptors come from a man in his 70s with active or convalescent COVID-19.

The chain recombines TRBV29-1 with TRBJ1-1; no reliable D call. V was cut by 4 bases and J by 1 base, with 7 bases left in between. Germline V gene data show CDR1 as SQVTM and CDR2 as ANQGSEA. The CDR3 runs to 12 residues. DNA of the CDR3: TGCAGCGTTGGGACTGGGAACACTGAAGCTTTCTTT. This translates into CSVGTGNTEAFF.

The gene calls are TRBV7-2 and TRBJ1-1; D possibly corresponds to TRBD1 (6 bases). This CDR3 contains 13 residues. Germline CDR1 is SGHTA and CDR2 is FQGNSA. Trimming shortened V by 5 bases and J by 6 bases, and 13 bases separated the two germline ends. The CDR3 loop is CASSRRGASEAFF. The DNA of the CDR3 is TGTGCCAGCAGCCGTCGGGGGGCGTCTGAAGCTTTCTTT.

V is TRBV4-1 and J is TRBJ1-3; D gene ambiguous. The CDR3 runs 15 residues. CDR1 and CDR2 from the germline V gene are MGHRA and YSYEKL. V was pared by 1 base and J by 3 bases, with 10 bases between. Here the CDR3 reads CASSQGPGLGNTIYF. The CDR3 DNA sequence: TGCGCCAGCAGCCAAGGGCCAGGACTTGGAAACACCATATATTTT.

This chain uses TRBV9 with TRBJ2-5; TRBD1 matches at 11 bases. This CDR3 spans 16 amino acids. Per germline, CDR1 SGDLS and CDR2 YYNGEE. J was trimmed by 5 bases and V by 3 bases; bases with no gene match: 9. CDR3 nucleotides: TGTGCCAGCAGCGCTCACCCGGACAGGGGGCGGGAGACCCAGTACTTC. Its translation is CASSAHPDRGRETQYF.

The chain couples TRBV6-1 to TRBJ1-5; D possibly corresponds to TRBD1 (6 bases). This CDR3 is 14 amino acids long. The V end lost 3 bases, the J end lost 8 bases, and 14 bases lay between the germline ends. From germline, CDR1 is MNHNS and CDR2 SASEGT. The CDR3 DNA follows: TGTGCCAGCAGTGACAGGGGTGGAGTGGAGCCCCAGCATTTT. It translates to CASSDRGGVEPQHF.

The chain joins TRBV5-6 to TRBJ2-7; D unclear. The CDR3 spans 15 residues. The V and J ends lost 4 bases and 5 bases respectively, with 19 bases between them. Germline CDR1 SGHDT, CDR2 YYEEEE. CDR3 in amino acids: CASSHLGTLLNEQYF. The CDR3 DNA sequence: TGTGCCAGCAGCCATCTAGGTACCCTCCTGAACGAGCAGTACTTC.

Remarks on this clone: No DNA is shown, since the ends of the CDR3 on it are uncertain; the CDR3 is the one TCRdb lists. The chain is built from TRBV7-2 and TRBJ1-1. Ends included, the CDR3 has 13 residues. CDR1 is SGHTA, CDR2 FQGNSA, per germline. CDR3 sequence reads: CASILGGNTEAFF.

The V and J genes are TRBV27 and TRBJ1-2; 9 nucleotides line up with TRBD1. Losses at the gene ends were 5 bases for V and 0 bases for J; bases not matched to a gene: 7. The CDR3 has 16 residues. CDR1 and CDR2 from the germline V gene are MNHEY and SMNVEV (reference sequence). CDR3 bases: TGTGCCAGCAGTCGGGGACAGGGCAAAGCTAACTATGGCTACACCTTC. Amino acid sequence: CASSRGQGKANYGYTF.

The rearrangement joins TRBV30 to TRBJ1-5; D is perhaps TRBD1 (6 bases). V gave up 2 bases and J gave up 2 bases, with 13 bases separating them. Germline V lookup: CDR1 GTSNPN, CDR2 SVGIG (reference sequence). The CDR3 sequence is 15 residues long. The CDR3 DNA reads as TGTGCCTGGAGTTCACAGGGTTTGGGCAATCAGCCCCAGCATTTT. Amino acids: CAWSSQGLGNQPQHF.